This TCR beta chain is drawn from a study of CD8 T cells in ankylosing spondylitis. This clonotype was counted ten times or more. Its antigen remains unknown. Study results and limitations: In reactive arthritis synovial fluid and blood, some motif variants had been reported before.

TCRdb itself ran the 5' RACE reads through MiXCR, one entry per CDR3 protein. The data hold more than 150,000 distinct CDR3 sequences, with roughly 18% observed a single time. What was sequenced was blood, either unsorted or a sorted T cell fraction (not recorded which). This clonotype was obtained from a male donor aged 5-29 years with ankylosing spondylitis or in good health (not recorded which).

The CDR3 is CSARDPQRSHNEQFF. The DNA of the CDR3 is TGCAGTGCTAGAGATCCCCAGCGGAGCCACAATGAGCAGTTCTTC. The gene calls are TRBV20-1 and TRBJ2-1; D perhaps matches TRBD2 (5 bases). The CDR3 has 15 residues. The V end lost 0 bases, the J end lost 5 bases, and 14 bases lay between the germline ends. CDR1 and CDR2 (germline): DFQATT, SNEGSKA (reference sequence).